The 2 T cell receptor beta chains in this list originate from one sample, sequenced in a study of blood T cell repertoires in COVID-19. TCRdb's table, derived via immunoSEQ multiplex PCR, lists solely in-frame clones and lacks some. The data hold about 280,000 clones, with over 85% observed a single time. Sequencing used peripheral blood. Receptors were obtained from a woman in her 30s with COVID-19, enrolled during active disease.

The rearrangement links TRBV18 to TRBJ1-5, with a weak D call TRBD1 (6 bases). With 5 bases removed from V and 4 bases from J, the gap between germline ends came to 15 bases. Per germline, CDR1 KGHSH and CDR2 LQKENI. The CDR3 length is 15 residues. For the CDR3, the DNA is TGTGCCAGCTCATCACTACAGGGTAAGAATCAGCCCCAGCATTTT. Amino acids: CASSSLQGKNQPQHF.

This clone was recorded a few times. The chain couples TRBV9 to TRBJ1-2; 7 bases are shared with TRBD1. This CDR3 comprises 14 residues. Trimming cost V 4 bases and J 2 bases; bases outside gene matches: 5. The germline V gene has CDR1 SGDLS and CDR2 YYNGEE. The DNA of the CDR3 is TGTGCCAGCAGCTTAAGGGACAGCAACTATGGCTACACCTTC. It yields the protein CASSLRDSNYGYTF. Combining the CDR3 with reference TRBV9 and TRBJ1-2 gives the whole variable domain DSGVTQTPKHLITATGQRVTLRCSPRSGDLSVYWYQQSLDQGLQFLIQYYNGEERAKGNILERFSAQQFPDLHSELNLSSLELGDSALYFCASSLRDSNYGYTFGSGTRLTVV.